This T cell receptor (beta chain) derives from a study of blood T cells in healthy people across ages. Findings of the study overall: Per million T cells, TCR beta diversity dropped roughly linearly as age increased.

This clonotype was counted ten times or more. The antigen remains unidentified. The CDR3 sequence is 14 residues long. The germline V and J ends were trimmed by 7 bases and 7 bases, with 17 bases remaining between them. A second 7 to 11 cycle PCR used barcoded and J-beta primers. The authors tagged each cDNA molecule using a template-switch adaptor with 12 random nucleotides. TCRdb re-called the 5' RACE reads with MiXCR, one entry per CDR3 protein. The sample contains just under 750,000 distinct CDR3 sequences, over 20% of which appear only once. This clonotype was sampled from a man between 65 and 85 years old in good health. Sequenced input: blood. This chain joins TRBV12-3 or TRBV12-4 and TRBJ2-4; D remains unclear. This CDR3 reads CASMNDQRTNIQYF. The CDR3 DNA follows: TGTGCCAGCATGAACGATCAGCGTACGAACATTCAGTACTTC.